The rows below give T cell receptor beta chains drawn from one sample of a study of CD8 T cells in Susac syndrome. TCRdb called the immunoSEQ multiplex PCR reads again in MiXCR, with one record for every CDR3 protein. The sample consists of some 180,000 distinct CDR3 sequences, about 95% of them appearing once. Material: CD4+ T cells from PBMCs. The receptors shown here come from a human donor in good health. Each CDR3 is given with its conserved first and last residue.

J,V,CDR3
TRBJ2-3,TRBV20-1,CSARGTGTGDTQYF
TRBJ2-1,TRBV29-1,CSVAPVGGNEQFF
TRBJ2-5,TRBV29-1,CSAVLANKETQYF
TRBJ2-7,TRBV7-2,CASSLQQNYEQYF
TRBJ2-7,TRBV20-1,CSAPGLANYEQYF
TRBJ1-2,TRBV5-4,CASSKTPGGKGGYTF
TRBJ1-5,TRBV3-1,CASSQGGSREPQHF
TRBJ2-7,TRBV20-1,CSARMAGVYEQYF
TRBJ2-7,TRBV7-2,CASSPGTSIYEQYF
TRBJ2-5,TRBV20-1,CSANRLSGRRETQYF
TRBJ2-7,TRBV4-3,CASSQDGFEQYF
TRBJ2-1,TRBV20-1,CSARVLGSYNEQFF
TRBJ1-5,TRBV9,CASSATGRQPQHF
TRBJ2-1,TRBV7-9,CASGSWRFNEQFF
TRBJ2-7,TRBV7-2,CASSEASGSPYEQYF
TRBJ2-5,TRBV6-5,CASSSHRASGRSETQYF
TRBJ2-1,TRBV29-1,CSVEDWLASSYNEQFF
TRBJ2-1,TRBV18,CASSPLAGGFNEQFF
TRBJ2-7,TRBV12-3/TRBV12-4,CASSLGLRVNF
TRBJ2-3,TRBV29-1,CSVAGTSGPSTDTQYF
TRBJ2-5,TRBV7-9,CASSYGQNQETQYF
TRBJ2-7,TRBV28,CASSGVGTSKNEQYF
TRBJ2-7,TRBV28,CASSTTGTGSYEQYF
TRBJ2-5,TRBV11-2,CASSLEVQREFETQYF
TRBJ2-3,TRBV29-1,CSVHSGREGDTQYF
TRBJ1-5,TRBV23-1,CATHSNQPQHF
TRBJ1-5,TRBV19,CASSRQSINQPQHF
TRBJ2-1,TRBV4-1,CASSQRTDAGQFF
TRBJ2-7,TRBV30,CAWSVVRSISYEQYF
TRBJ2-5,TRBV11-2,CASAERETQYF
TRBJ2-7,TRBV20-1,CSGDGGSINEQYF
TRBJ2-4,TRBV5-6,CASSLAGRNIQYF
TRBJ2-1,TRBV9,CASTEPVDQAYNEQFF
TRBJ2-1,TRBV3-1,CASSRDPGVNEQFF
TRBJ2-7,TRBV30,CAWRYGGTYEQYF
TRBJ1-1,TRBV20-1,CSAINPNRGNTEAFF
TRBJ2-3,TRBV5-1,CASSFRAGATDTQYF
TRBJ2-1,TRBV30,CAWSRDRQDVPFF
TRBJ2-5,TRBV15,CATSRDPQETQYF
TRBJ2-7,TRBV21-1,CASSKIRPDTPYEQYF
TRBJ2-2,TRBV20-1,CSARVGVNTGELFF
TRBJ1-1,TRBV20-1,CSVQRGGGTEAFF
TRBJ2-5,TRBV4-2,CASSQAQGIQETQYF
TRBJ2-7,TRBV5-1,CASSPPGLYEQYF
TRBJ2-3,TRBV20-1,CSALGLAGTDTQYF
TRBJ2-7,TRBV29-1,CSVLLAAPYEQYF
TRBJ2-3,TRBV3-1,CASSQEDTQYF
TRBJ2-7,TRBV3-1,CASSPWGSGDPDSYEQYF
TRBJ2-3,TRBV7-2,CASSARSTDTQYF
TRBJ2-1,TRBV3-1,CASRVSGTSGSGEQFF
TRBJ1-1,TRBV19,CASSIAGQTNTEAFF
TRBJ2-4,TRBV3-1,CASSPRRDSKAKNIQYF
TRBJ1-1,TRBV7-9,CASSLIPNTEAFF
TRBJ2-1,TRBV27,CASSLRSPNEQFF
TRBJ1-1,TRBV20-1,CSARARRGTEAFF
TRBJ2-1,TRBV29-1,CSVNTRDYNEQFF
TRBJ2-7,TRBV4-1,CASSQDTSGPYEQYF
TRBJ2-7,TRBV9,CASTPGRGGSYEQYF
TRBJ2-7,TRBV5-1,CASSLEDRTYEQYF